This T cell receptor (beta chain) was retrieved from a study of T cells expressing NK-cell markers. Study background: Sorted CD3+CD56+NKG2C+, CD3+CD56+NKG2C- and CD3+CD56-NKG2C+ T-cell subsets were beta-chain profiled. Eight donors were sequenced, seven testing HCMV-seropositive and one testing seronegative.

Using the 5' RACE reads, TCRdb records one entry per CDR3 protein without DNA. This sample's clone table lists over 100,000 distinct CDR3 sequences. Remarks on this clonotype: Antigen unknown.

Germline V gives CDR1 KGHSH, CDR2 LQKENI. CDR3 length equals 14 residues. General study points: Among several donors, these clonotypes also ranked first in the CD3+CD56-NKG2C+ fraction. CD8+ T cells in roughly six donors included dominant NKG2C+ clonotypes at 1.0-7.0%.

The source is a woman aged 18-70 years in good health. The rearrangement joins TRBV18 to TRBJ2-2; the TCRdb D gene call, TRBD1, has no DNA to confirm it. The sequenced sample was blood T cells: a sorted CD56 or NKG2C T cell subset, CD4+ or CD8+ T cells, or bulk PBMC T cells (not recorded which). CDR3 protein: CASSSGGYTGELFF.